This T cell receptor (beta chain) was sequenced in a study of CD8 T cells in Susac syndrome. With random hexamers, reverse transcription was performed on about 0.5 to 1 ug of RNA. Amplification of TCR beta CDR3 used immunoSEQ multiplex PCR across 54 Vbeta and 13 Jbeta. TCRdb reanalysed the immunoSEQ multiplex PCR reads using MiXCR and keeps one entry per CDR3 protein. The repertoire holds hundreds of thousands of distinct CDR3 sequences, with around 83% as singletons. The V gene's germline CDR1 is SGHDN and CDR2 FVKESK. The CDR3 totals 17 residues. The V gene end was trimmed by 3 bases and the J gene end by 4 bases; junction bases not matched to a gene: 8.

Sequencing used CD8+ T cells from PBMCs. The TCR sequence derives from a human donor with multiple sclerosis. This chain connects TRBV14 to TRBJ2-6; 8 bases align to TRBD1. CDR3 DNA sequence: TGTGCCAGCAGCCACCAGGGGGCTGTGGTGGGGGCCAACGTCCTGACTTTC. Residues: CASSHQGAVVGANVLTF.